This TCR beta chain was sequenced for a study of OX40 agonist ivuxolimab in advanced cancers. Repertoires were generated with immunoSEQ multiplex PCR, while TCRdb's copy carries only in-frame clones and drops some. In the table there are some 11,000 clones, 80% of which are singletons. Trimming cost V 4 bases and J 8 bases, with 13 bases left between them. Looked up from germline, CDR1 is SGHRS and CDR2 is YFSETQ. The CDR3 loop spans 13 amino acids. The material was CD4+ or CD8+ T cells sorted from blood, obtained in a trial of the OX40 agonist ivuxolimab. V gene TRBV5-1 combines with J gene TRBJ2-1; perhaps TRBD2 as D (6 bases). This sequence originates from an adult with an advanced solid tumor such as melanoma, head and neck, liver or kidney cancer. The CDR3 loop is CASSPVPSDEQFF. Here the CDR3 DNA reads TGCGCCAGCAGCCCCGTTCCTAGCGATGAGCAGTTCTTC.